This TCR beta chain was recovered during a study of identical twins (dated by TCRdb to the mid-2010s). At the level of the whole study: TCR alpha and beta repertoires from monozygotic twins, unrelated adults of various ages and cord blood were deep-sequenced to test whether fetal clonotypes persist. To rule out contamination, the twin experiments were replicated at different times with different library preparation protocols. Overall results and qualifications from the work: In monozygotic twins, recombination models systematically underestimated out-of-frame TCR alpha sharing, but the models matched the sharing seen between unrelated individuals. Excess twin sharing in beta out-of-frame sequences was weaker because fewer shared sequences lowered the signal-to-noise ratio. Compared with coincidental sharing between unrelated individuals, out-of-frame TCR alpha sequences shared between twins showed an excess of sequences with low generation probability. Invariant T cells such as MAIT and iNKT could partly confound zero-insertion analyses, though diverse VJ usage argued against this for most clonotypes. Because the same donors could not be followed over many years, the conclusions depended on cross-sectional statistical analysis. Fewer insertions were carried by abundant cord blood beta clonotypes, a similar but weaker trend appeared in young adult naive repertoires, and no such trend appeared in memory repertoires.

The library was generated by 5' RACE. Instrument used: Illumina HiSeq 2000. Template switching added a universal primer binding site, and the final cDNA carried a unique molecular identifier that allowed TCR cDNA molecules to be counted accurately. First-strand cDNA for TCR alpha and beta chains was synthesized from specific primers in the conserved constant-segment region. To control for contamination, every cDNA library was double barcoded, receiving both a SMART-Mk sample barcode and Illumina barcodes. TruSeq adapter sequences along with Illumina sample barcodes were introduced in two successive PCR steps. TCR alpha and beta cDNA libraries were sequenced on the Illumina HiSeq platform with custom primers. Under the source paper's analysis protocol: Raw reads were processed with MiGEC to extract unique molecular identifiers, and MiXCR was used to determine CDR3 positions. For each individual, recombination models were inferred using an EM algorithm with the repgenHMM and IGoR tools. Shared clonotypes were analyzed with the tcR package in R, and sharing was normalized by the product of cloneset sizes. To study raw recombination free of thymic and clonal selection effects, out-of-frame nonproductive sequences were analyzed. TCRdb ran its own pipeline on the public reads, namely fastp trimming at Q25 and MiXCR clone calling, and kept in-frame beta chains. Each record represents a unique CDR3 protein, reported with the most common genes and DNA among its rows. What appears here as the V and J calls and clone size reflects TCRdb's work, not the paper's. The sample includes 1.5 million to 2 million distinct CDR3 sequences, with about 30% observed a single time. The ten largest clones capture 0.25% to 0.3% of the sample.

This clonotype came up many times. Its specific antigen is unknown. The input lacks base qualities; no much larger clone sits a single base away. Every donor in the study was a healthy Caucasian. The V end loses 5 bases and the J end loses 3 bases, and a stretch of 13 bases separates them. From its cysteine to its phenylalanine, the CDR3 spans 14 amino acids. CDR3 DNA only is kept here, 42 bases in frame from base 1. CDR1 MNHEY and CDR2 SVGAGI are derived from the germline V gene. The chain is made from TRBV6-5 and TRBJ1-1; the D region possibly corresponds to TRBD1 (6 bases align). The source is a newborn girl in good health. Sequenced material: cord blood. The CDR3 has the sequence CASSPQGADTEAFF. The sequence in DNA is TGTGCCAGCAGTCCACAGGGTGCAGACACTGAAGCTTTCTTT.